The source of this T cell receptor (beta chain) is a study of T cells in Graves' hyperthyroidism and ophthalmopathy. Study observations and caveats: Most thyroid clonotypes expanded above 0.001 were also detected in blood.

The investigators amplified TCR beta CDR3 regions from RNA transcripts. HTBI primers drove first-round RT-PCR of the TCR CDR3. TCRdb processed the multiplex PCR reads anew with MiXCR; each CDR3 protein has one entry. Here the sample spans around 450,000 distinct CDR3 sequences, approximately 14% being singletons. Germline V gives CDR1 SNHLY, CDR2 FYNNEI. The V end lost 6 bases, the J end lost 3 bases, and 6 bases lay between the germline ends. The CDR3 extends over 12 amino acids. At least ten counts were recorded for this clonotype. Its antigen is undetermined. This chain joins TRBV2 and TRBJ2-1; D call uncertain. This clonotype originated in a woman between 18 and 29 years old with Graves' hyperthyroidism. Sequencing was done on a sample of blood. The CDR3 nucleotides are TGTGCCAGCAGGCCAAACTACAATGAGCAGTTCTTC. Translated: CASRPNYNEQFF. Supplemented by reference TRBV2 and TRBJ2-1, the full variable domain reads EPEVTQTPSHQVTQMGQEVILRCVPISNHLYFYWYRQILGQKVEFLVSFYNNEISEKSEIFDDQFSVERPDGSNFTLKIRSTKLEDSAMYFCASRPNYNEQFFGPGTRLTVL.